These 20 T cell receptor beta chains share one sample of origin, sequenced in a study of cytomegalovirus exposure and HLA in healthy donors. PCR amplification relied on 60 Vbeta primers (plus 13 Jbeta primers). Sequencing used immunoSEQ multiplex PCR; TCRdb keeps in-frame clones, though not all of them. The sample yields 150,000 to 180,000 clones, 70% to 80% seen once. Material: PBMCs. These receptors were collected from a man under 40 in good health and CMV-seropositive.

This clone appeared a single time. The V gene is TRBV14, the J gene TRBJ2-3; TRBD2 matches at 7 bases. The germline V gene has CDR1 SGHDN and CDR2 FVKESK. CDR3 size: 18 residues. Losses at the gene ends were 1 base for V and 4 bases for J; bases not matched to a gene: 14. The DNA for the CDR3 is TGTGCCAGCAGCCAAGGCCGGACTAGTGGCGGGGTCGCAGATACGCAGTATTTT. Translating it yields CASSQGRTSGGVADTQYF. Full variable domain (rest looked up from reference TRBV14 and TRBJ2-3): EAGVTQFPSHSVIEKGQTVTLRCDPISGHDNLYWYRRVMGKEIKFLLHFVKESKQDESGMPNNRFLAERTGGTYSTLKVQPAELEDSGVYFCASSQGRTSGGVADTQYFGPGTRLTVL.

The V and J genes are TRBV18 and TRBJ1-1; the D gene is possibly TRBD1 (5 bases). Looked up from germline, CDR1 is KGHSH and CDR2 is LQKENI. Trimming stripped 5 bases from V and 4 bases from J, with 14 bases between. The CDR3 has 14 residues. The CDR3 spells CASSEDSRFTEAFF. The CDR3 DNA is TGTGCCAGCTCAGAAGACAGCAGGTTCACTGAAGCTTTCTTT.

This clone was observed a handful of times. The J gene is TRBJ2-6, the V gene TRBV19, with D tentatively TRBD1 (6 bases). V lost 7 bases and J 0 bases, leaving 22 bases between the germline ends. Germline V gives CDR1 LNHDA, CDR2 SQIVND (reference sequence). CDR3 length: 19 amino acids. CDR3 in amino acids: CASKEGTGRLLSGANVLTF. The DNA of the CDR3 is TGTGCCAGTAAAGAGGGTACAGGGCGCCTCCTCTCTGGGGCCAACGTCCTGACTTTC.

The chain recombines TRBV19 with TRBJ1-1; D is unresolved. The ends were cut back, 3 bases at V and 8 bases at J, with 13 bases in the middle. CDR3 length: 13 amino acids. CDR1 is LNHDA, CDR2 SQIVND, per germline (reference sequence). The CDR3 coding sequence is TGTGCCAGTAGTATCCCCGCAGGAAAAGAAGCTTTCTTT. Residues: CASSIPAGKEAFF.

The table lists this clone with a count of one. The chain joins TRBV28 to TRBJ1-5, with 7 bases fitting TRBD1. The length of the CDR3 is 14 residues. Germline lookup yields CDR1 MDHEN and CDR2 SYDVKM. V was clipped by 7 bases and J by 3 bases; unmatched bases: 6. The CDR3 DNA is TGTGCCAGCATTCAAGGACAGGACAATCAGCCCCAGCATTTT. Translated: CASIQGQDNQPQHF.

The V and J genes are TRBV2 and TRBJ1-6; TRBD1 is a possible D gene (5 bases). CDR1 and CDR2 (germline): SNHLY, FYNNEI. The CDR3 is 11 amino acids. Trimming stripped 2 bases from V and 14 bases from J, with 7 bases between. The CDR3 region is CASSETGTLHF. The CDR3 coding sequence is TGTGCCAGCAGTGAAACAGGAACCCTCCACTTT.

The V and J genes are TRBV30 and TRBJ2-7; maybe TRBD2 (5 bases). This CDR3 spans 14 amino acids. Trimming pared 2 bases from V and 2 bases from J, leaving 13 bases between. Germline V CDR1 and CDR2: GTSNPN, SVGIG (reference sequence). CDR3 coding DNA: TGTGCCTGGAGTTCGGGATTATCCGCCTACGAGCAGTACTTC. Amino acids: CAWSSGLSAYEQYF. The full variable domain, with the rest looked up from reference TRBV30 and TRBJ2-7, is SQTIHQWPATLVQPVGSPLSLECTVEGTSNPNLYWYRQAAGRGLQLLFYSVGIGQISSEVPQNLSASRPQDRQFILSSKKLLLSDSGFYLCAWSSGLSAYEQYFGPGTRLTVT.

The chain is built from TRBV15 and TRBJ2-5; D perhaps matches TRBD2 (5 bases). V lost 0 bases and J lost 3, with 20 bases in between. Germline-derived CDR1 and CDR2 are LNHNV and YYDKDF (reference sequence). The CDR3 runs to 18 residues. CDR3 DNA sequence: TGTGCCACCAGCAGAGATTTTACTATAGACGGGGAGAAAGAGACCCAGTACTTC. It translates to CATSRDFTIDGEKETQYF.

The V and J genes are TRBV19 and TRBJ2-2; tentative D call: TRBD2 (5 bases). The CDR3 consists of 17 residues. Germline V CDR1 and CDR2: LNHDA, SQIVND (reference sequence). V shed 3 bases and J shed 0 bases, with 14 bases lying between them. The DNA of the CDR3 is TGTGCCAGTAGTATCGTCCCCCAAGCGGCGAACACCGGGGAGCTGTTTTTT. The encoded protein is CASSIVPQAANTGELFF.

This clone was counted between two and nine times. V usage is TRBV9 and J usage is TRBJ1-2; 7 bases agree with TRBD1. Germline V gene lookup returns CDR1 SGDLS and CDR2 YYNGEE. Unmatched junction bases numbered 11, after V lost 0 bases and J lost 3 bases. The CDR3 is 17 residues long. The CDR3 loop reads CASSVASGGGVDYGYTF. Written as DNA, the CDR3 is TGTGCCAGCAGCGTAGCGAGTGGAGGGGGCGTAGACTATGGCTACACCTTC.

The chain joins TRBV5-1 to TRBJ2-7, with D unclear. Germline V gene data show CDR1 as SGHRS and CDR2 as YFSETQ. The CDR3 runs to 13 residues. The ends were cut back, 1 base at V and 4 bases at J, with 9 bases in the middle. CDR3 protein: CASSLNVRYEQYF. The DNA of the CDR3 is TGCGCCAGCAGCTTGAACGTCAGATACGAGCAGTACTTC.

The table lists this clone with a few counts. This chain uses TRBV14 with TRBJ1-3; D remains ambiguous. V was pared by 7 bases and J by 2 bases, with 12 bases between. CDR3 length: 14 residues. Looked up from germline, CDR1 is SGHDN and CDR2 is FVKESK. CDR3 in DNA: TGTGCCAGCACGAAGCGGAACGCTGGAAACACCATATATTTT. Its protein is CASTKRNAGNTIYF.

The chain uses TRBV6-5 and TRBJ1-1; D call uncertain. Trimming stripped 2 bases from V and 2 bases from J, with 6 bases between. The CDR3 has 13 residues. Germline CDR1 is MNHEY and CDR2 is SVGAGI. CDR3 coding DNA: TGTGCCAGCAGTTACGCCAGAAACACTGAAGCTTTCTTT. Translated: CASSYARNTEAFF.

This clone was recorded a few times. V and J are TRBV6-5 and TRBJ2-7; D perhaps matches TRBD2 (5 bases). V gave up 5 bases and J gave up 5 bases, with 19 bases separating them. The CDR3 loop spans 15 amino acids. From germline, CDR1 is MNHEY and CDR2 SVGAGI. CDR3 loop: CASSGLAAGYHEQYF. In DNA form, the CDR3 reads TGTGCCAGCAGTGGGCTAGCAGCAGGTTACCACGAGCAGTACTTC.

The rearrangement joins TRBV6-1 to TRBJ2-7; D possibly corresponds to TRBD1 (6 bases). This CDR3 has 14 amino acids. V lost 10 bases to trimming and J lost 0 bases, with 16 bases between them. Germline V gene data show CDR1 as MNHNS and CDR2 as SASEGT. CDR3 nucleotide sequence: TGTGCCAATGCGCCGGGGACACTCTCCTACGAGCAGTACTTC. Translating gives CANAPGTLSYEQYF.

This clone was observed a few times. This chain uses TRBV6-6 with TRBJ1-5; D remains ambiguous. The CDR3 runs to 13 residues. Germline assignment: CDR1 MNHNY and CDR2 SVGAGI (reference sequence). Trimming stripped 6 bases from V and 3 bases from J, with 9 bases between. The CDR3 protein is CASSAGINQPQHF. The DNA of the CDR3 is TGTGCCAGCAGCGCGGGCATCAATCAGCCCCAGCATTTT.

The CDR3 DNA follows: TGTGCCAGCAGTTACATACCACGGAGGCCCGGGGAGCTGTTTTTT. It specifies CASSYIPRRPGELFF. J is TRBJ2-2 and V is TRBV6-6; a weak D match, TRBD2 (5 bases). The CDR3 runs to 15 residues. V was clipped by 2 bases and J by 6 bases, with 13 bases between them. CDR1 and CDR2 (germline): MNHNY, SVGAGI (reference sequence).

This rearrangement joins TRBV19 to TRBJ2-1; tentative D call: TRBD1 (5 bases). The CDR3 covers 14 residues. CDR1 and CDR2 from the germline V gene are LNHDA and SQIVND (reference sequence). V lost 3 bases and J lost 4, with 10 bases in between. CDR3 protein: CASSIPGHYNEQFF. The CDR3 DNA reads TGTGCCAGTAGTATTCCCGGACATTACAATGAGCAGTTCTTC.

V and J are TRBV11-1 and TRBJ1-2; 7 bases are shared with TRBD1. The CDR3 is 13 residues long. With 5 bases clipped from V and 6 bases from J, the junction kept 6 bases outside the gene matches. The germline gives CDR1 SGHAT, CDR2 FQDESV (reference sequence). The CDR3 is CASSPRQGDGYTF. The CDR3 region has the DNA TGTGCCAGCAGCCCGAGACAGGGTGATGGCTACACCTTC.

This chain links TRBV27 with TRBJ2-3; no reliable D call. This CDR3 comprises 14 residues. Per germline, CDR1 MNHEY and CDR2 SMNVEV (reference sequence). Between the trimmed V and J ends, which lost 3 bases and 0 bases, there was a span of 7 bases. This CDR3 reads CASSFGVSTDTQYF. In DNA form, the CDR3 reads TGTGCCAGCAGTTTTGGAGTTAGCACAGATACGCAGTATTTT.